This T cell receptor (beta chain) appears in the sequencing data of a study of brain T cells in children with intractable seizures. Findings of the study overall: Absence of clones before surgery may stem from lower sequencing depth.

With regard to this clone: Its antigen is not known.

Some clones are missing from TCRdb's copy, which holds only in-frame ones; the method was immunoSEQ multiplex PCR. Of hundreds of thousands of clones listed, over 90% are singletons. Time point indicated: blood from clinic visit 5 months post-surgery; TSC patient then seizure free. Surgery cases with the highest brain T cell transcript signatures were chosen for sequencing. Patients received at least one anti-epileptic drug before surgery. The length of the CDR3 is 15 residues. Germline lookup yields CDR1 MNHEY and CDR2 SMNVEV (reference sequence). The V gene end was trimmed by 6 bases and the J gene end by 3 bases; junction bases not matched to a gene: 5.

The starting material was peripheral blood, obtained less than 6 months after surgery. The chain joins TRBV27 to TRBJ2-7, with 13 bases identical to TRBD2. The TCR originated in a boy under three years old with tuberous sclerosis and intractable seizures. The CDR3 loop is CASSPGTSGIYEQYF. The CDR3 DNA follows: TGTGCCAGCAGCCCCGGGACTAGCGGGATCTACGAGCAGTACTTC.